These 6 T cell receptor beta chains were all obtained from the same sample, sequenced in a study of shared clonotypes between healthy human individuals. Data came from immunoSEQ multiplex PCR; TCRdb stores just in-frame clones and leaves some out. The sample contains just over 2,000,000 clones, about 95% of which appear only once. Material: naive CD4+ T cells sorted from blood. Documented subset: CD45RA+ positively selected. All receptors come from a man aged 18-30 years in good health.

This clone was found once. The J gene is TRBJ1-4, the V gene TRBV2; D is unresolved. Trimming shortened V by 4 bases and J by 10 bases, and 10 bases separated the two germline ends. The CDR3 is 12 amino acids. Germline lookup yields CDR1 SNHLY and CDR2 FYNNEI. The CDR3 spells CASSGLLTKLFF. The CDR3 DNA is TGTGCCAGCAGTGGCCTCCTTACAAAACTGTTTTTT.

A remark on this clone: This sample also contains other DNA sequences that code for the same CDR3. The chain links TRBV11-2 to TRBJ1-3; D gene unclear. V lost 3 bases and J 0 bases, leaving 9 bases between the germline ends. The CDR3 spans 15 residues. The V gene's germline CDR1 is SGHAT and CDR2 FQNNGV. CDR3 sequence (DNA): TGTGCCAGCAGCTTGGCGGGGAGCTCTGGAAACACCATATATTTT. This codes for CASSLAGSSGNTIYF. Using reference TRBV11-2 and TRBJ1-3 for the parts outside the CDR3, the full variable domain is EAGVAQSPRYKIIEKRQSVAFWCNPISGHATLYWYQQILGQGPKLLIQFQNNGVVDDSQLPKDRFSAERLKGVDSTLKIQPAKLEDSAVYLCASSLAGSSGNTIYFGEGSWLTVV.

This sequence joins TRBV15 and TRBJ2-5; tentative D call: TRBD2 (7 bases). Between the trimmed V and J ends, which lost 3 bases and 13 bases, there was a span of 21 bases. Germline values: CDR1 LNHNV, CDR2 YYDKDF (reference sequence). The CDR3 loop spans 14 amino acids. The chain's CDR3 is CATSRGAGAFIPYF. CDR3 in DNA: TGTGCCACCAGCAGGGGGGCGGGGGCCTTTATTCCGTACTTC.

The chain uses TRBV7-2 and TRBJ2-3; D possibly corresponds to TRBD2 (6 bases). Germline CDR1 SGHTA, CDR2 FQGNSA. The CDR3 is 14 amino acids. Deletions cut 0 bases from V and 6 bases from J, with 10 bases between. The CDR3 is CASSLALGGDTQYF. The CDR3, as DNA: TGTGCCAGCAGCTTAGCGCTCGGGGGTGATACGCAGTATTTT.

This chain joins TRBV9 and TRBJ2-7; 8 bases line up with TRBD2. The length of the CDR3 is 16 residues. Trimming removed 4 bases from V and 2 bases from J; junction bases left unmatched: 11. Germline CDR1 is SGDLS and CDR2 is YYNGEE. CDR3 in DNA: TGTGCCAGCAGCTACTCCCCGGGGGGGGATACCTACGAGCAGTACTTC. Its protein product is CASSYSPGGDTYEQYF.

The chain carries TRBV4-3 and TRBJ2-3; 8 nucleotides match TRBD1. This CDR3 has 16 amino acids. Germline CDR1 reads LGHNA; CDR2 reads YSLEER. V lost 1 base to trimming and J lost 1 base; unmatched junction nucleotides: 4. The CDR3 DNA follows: TGCGCCAGCAGCCAAGGGCAGGGGGCAGGCACAGATACGCAGTATTTT. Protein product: CASSQGQGAGTDTQYF.